One and the same sample provided the 4 T cell receptor beta chains below, sequenced in a study of blood T cell repertoires in COVID-19. Data came from immunoSEQ multiplex PCR; TCRdb stores just in-frame clones and leaves some out. The table lists roughly 150,000 clones, 86% of them singletons, with around 4.5% in the top ten. Source material: PBMCs or T cells enriched from blood (not recorded which). The receptors were sampled from a man in his forties or fifties who had recovered from COVID-19.

This clone was counted a single time. V gene TRBV27 combines with J gene TRBJ2-1; D unresolved. The CDR3 is 15 amino acids. The germline CDR1 and CDR2 sequences are MNHEY and SMNVEV (reference sequence). Trimming took 2 bases from V and 0 from J, leaving 8 bases between them. The CDR3: CASSLELSSYNEQFF. CDR3 DNA sequence: TGTGCCAGCAGTTTAGAGCTTAGCTCCTACAATGAGCAGTTCTTC.

The chain recombines TRBV4-3 with TRBJ1-5; tentative D call: TRBD1 (5 bases). The CDR3 runs 15 residues. Germline CDR1 is LGHNA and CDR2 is YSLEER. With 0 bases removed from V and 5 bases from J, the gap between germline ends came to 11 bases. This CDR3 reads CASSQDWDSHQPQHF. CDR3 DNA sequence: TGCGCCAGCAGCCAAGATTGGGACTCGCATCAGCCCCAGCATTTT.

The chain uses TRBV18 and TRBJ1-3; possibly TRBD1 for D (5 bases). CDR3 size: 16 residues. The germline CDR1 and CDR2 sequences are KGHSH and LQKENI. V was cut by 1 base and J by 0 bases, with 10 bases left in between. CDR3 residues: CASSPRQTASGNTIYF. The CDR3 bases are TGTGCCAGCTCACCACGACAGACAGCCTCTGGAAACACCATATATTTT.

This clone was detected once. This chain uses TRBV30 with TRBJ1-3; D is perhaps TRBD1 (6 bases). The CDR3 has 13 amino acids. Germline lookup yields CDR1 GTSNPN and CDR2 SVGIG (reference sequence). Trimming took 7 bases from V and 2 from J, leaving 12 bases between them. The CDR3 sequence: CALKQGAGNTIYF. Written as DNA, the CDR3 is TGTGCCTTAAAACAGGGAGCTGGAAACACCATATATTTT.